This T cell receptor (beta chain) was recorded in a study of a mutant IDH1 vaccine in newly diagnosed glioma. In the study overall: Averaging 40.4 years of age, treated patients were around 60% male and about 38% female.

Note on this clone: Its antigen remains unknown.

The sample's time point: baseline, week 1 (first vaccination visit). Treatment here: pre-vaccination baseline after standard-of-care therapy. In every donor, the tumor was a new WHO grade 3 or 4 IDH1-mutant, ATRX-lost astrocytoma. General study results and limits: Researchers report vaccine-induced immune responses in approximately 95% of patients. Shifts in the top peripheral T cell clonotypes seemed unrelated to pseudoprogression.

Produced via immunoSEQ multiplex PCR; TCRdb's table is partial and in-frame only. The sample contains more than 20,000 clones, around 85% of which appear only once. The CDR3 has 16 residues. Per germline, CDR1 SGHNT and CDR2 YYREEE (reference sequence). After removal of 0 bases from V and 0 bases from J, the junction contained 2 bases not matched to a gene. The rearrangement links TRBV5-4 to TRBJ2-1, with 8 bases that match TRBD1. This receptor was identified in a man aged 40-49 years with glioma. This specimen consisted of PBMCs, obtained from a glioma patient treated with radiotherapy, temozolomide or both. CDR3 sequence (DNA): TGTGCCAGCAGCTTGGGACAGGGGAGCTCCTACAATGAGCAGTTCTTC. Its translation is CASSLGQGSSYNEQFF.